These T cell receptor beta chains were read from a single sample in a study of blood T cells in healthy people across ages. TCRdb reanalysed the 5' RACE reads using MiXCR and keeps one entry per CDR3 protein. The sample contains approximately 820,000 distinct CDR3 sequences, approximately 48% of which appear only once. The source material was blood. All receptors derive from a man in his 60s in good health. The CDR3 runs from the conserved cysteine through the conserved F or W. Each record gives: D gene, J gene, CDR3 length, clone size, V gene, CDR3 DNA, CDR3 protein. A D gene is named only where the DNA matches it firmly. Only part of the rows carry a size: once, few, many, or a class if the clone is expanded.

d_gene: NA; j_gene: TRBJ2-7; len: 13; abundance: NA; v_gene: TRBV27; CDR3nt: TGTGCCAGCAGTTTCCTAGAGGCCAATGAGCAGTACTTC; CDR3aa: CASSFLEANEQYF
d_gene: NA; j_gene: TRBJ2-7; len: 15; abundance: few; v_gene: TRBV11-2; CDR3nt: TGTGCCAGCAGCCTCCAAGCGGTCCACTCCTACGAGCAGTACTTC; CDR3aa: CASSLQAVHSYEQYF
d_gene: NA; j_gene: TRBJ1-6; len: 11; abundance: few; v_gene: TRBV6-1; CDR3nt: TGTGCCAGCAGCCGGTTCTCACCCCTCCACTTT; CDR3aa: CASSRFSPLHF
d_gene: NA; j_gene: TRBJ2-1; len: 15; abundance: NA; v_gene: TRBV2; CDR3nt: TGTGCCAGCAGTGATGGGGGTAACGCCTACAATGAGCAGTTCTTC; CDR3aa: CASSDGGNAYNEQFF
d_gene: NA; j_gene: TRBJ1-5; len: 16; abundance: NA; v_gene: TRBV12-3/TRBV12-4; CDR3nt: TGTGCCAGCAGTCCCGGGGAGGGAGTAAGCAATCAGCCCCAGCATTTT; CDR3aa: CASSPGEGVSNQPQHF
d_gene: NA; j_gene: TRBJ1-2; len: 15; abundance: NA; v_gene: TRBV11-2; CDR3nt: TGTGCCAGCAGCCCACAGACAACCGCCTACCATGGCTACACCTTC; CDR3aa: CASSPQTTAYHGYTF
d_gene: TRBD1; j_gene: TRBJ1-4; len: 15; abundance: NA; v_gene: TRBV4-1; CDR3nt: TGCGCCAGCAGCCAAGGGACAGGGTATAATGAAAAACTGTTTTTT; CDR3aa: CASSQGTGYNEKLFF
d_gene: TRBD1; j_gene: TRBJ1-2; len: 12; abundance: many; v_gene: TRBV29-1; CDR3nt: TGCAGCGCCAGACAGGGGGCGTCGGGCTACACCTTC; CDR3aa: CSARQGASGYTF
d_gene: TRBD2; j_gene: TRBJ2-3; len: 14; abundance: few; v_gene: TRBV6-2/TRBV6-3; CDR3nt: TGTGCCAGCAGCCGGACGGGAGGGTCAGATACGCAGTATTTT; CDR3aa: CASSRTGGSDTQYF
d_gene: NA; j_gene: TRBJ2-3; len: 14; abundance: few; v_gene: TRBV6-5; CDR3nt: TGTGCCAGCAGTGATCGAATGACAGCAGATACGCAGTATTTT; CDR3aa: CASSDRMTADTQYF
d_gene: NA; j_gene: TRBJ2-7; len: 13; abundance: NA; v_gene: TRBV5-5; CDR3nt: TGTGCCAGCAGCTTGATATCGGAGTACGAGCAGTACTTC; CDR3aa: CASSLISEYEQYF
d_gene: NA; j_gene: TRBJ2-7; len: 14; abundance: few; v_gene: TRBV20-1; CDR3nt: TGCAGTGCTAGCCCCATTGGGGGGCCCGCCGAGCAGTACTTC; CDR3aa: CSASPIGGPAEQYF
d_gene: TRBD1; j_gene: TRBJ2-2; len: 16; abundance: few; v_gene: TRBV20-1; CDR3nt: TGCAGTGCTAGAGGCGAGACAGGGCAGAGAACCGGGGAGCTGTTTTTT; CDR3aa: CSARGETGQRTGELFF
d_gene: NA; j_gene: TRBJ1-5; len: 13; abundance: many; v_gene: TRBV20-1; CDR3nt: TGCAGTGCTAGGAGGGGGTTGAATCAGCCCCAGCATTTT; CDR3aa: CSARRGLNQPQHF
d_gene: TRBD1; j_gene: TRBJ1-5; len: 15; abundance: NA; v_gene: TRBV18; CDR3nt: TGTGCCAGCTCCGCTACGGACAGGGGAAATCAGCCCCAGCATTTT; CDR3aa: CASSATDRGNQPQHF